The clone carrying this TCR beta chain was picked up a small number of times. Repertoires were generated with immunoSEQ multiplex PCR, while TCRdb's copy carries only in-frame clones and drops some. The top ten clones hold around 20% of a sample with over 80,000 clones, about 82% of them seen once. These data originate in a study of control samples from healthy donors and cancer patients. Germline CDR1 LGHNA, CDR2 YNFKEQ. The V end lost 0 bases, the J end lost 6 bases, and 5 bases lay between the germline ends. CDR3 length: 13 amino acids. The receptor was isolated from a man aged 25 to 40 in good health. The chain links TRBV4-2 to TRBJ2-2; no reliable D call. What was sequenced was blood. In DNA form, the CDR3 reads TGTGCCAGCAGCCAAGAGTCCTCCGGGGAGCTGTTTTTT. Protein product: CASSQESSGELFF.